This T cell receptor beta chain was documented in a study of T cell responses to AZD1222 COVID-19 vaccine. This CDR3 spans 13 amino acids. Germline V CDR1 and CDR2: SNHLY, FYNNEI. V was trimmed by 4 bases and J by 0 bases, leaving 6 bases between them. The method was immunoSEQ multiplex PCR; TCRdb's version includes in-frame clones alone and lacks a portion of them. The data show over 75,000 clones, roughly nine tenths seen once. The sequence was obtained from an adult who received the AZD1222 COVID-19 vaccine. This specimen was peripheral blood, taken 28 days after the second AZD1222 dose. The chain employs TRBV2 and TRBJ1-2; the D is unclear. The CDR3 region is CASSAATNYGYTF. CDR3 sequence (DNA): TGTGCCAGCAGTGCAGCTACTAACTATGGCTACACCTTC. The complete variable domain, with remaining parts taken from reference TRBV2 and TRBJ1-2, reads EPEVTQTPSHQVTQMGQEVILRCVPISNHLYFYWYRQILGQKVEFLVSFYNNEISEKSEIFDDQFSVERPDGSNFTLKIRSTKLEDSAMYFCASSAATNYGYTFGSGTRLTVV.